This T cell receptor beta chain emerged from a study of T-cell memory formation after mild COVID-19. This clonotype was counted between two and nine times. This CDR3 comprises 12 residues. The germline V gene encodes CDR1 SEHNR and CDR2 FQNEAQ (reference sequence). V was clipped by 8 bases and J by 2 bases, with 9 bases between them. Each CDR3 protein is one row after TCRdb ran MiXCR on the 5' RACE reads. The data contain about 170,000 distinct CDR3 sequences, over 10% of them singletons. The TCR originated in a man between 18 and 29 years old who had mild COVID-19 (a few samples of this study predate the infection). Cell type and time point are not known. The chain recombines TRBV7-9 with TRBJ2-5; D perhaps matches TRBD1 (5 bases). The sequenced material came from PBMCs or a T cell subset sorted from them (not recorded which). CDR3 sequence: CASQGWQETQYF. CDR3 in DNA: TGTGCCAGCCAGGGCTGGCAAGAGACCCAGTACTTC.